This passage covers 12 T cell receptor beta chains from one sample sequenced in a study of OX40 agonist ivuxolimab in advanced cancers. Library preparation was by the immunoSEQ multiplex PCR assay. In TCRdb, the immuneACCESS table is reduced to in-frame sequences with V and J assigned. These tables do not hold every clone; where another copy was compared, an unresolved V gene accounts for under half, and the others remain unexplained. The table for this sample lists 50,000 to 70,000 clones; 84% of them were counted only once. The ten most abundant clones make up around 0.7% of the sample. Sequencing used CD4+ or CD8+ T cells sorted from blood, obtained in a trial of the OX40 agonist ivuxolimab. Every receptor here comes from an adult with an advanced solid tumor such as melanoma, head and neck, liver or kidney cancer.

This clone came up once. The chain combines TRBV7-2 with TRBJ2-7; D is possibly TRBD1 (5 bases). The CDR3 spans 14 residues. Germline CDR1 SGHTA, CDR2 FQGNSA. The V gene lost 1 base and the J gene lost 7 bases, with 14 bases spanning the gap. CDR3 DNA: TGTGCCAGCAGCTTAGTCCTAGAGGCAGGGGAGCAGTACTTC. Translated: CASSLVLEAGEQYF. The whole variable domain, filled in from reference TRBV7-2 and TRBJ2-7, reads GAGVSQSPSNKVTEKGKDVELRCDPISGHTALYWYRQSLGQGLEFLIYFQGNSAPDKSGLPSDRFSAERTGGSVSTLTIQRTQQEDSAVYLCASSLVLEAGEQYFGPGTRLTVT.

The chain employs TRBV7-2 and TRBJ2-1, with 7 bases fitting TRBD2. The CDR3 sequence is 15 residues long. The V gene's germline CDR1 is SGHTA and CDR2 FQGNSA. V dropped 0 bases and J dropped 2; count of bases not matched to a gene: 1. Here the CDR3 DNA reads TGTGCCAGCAGCTTAGCCAGCGGGACCTACAATGAGCAGTTCTTC. This codes for CASSLASGTYNEQFF.

Written as DNA, the CDR3 is TGTGCCAGCAGCTTAGGGATTCCGGGGGCAGAGACCCAGTACTTC. Translation gives CASSLGIPGAETQYF. The rearrangement joins TRBV7-2 to TRBJ2-5; either TRBD1 or TRBD2 may supply D (6 bases each). The V gene's germline CDR1 is SGHTA and CDR2 FQGNSA. The ends were cut back, 1 base at V and 4 bases at J, with 13 bases in the middle. The CDR3 has 15 residues. The entire variable domain, with the rest obtained from reference TRBV7-2 and TRBJ2-5, is as follows: GAGVSQSPSNKVTEKGKDVELRCDPISGHTALYWYRQSLGQGLEFLIYFQGNSAPDKSGLPSDRFSAERTGGSVSTLTIQRTQQEDSAVYLCASSLGIPGAETQYFGPGTRLLVL.

This chain links TRBV7-2 with TRBJ2-3, with D perhaps TRBD1 (6 bases). This CDR3 comprises 12 residues. Germline V gene sequence: CDR1 SGHTA, CDR2 FQGNSA. Trimming left V 5 bases short and J 5 bases short, with 8 bases between. The CDR3 sequence is CASSPGVDTQYF. The CDR3 region has the DNA TGTGCCAGCAGCCCAGGGGTAGATACGCAGTATTTT.

The gene calls are TRBV5-6 and TRBJ1-2; 10 bases match TRBD1. Trimming took 4 bases from V and 3 from J; bases not matched to a gene: 6. Germline V lookup: CDR1 SGHDT, CDR2 YYEEEE. The CDR3 length is 15 residues. The CDR3 bases are TGTGCCAGCAGCCCTGACAGGGGGCGAGACTATGGCTACACCTTC. Protein: CASSPDRGRDYGYTF.

J is TRBJ2-5 and V is TRBV6-6, with D perhaps matching TRBD2 (5 bases). Per the germline V gene, CDR1 is MNHNY and CDR2 is SVGAGI (reference sequence). The CDR3 extends over 15 amino acids. The germline V and J ends were trimmed by 2 bases and 7 bases, with 17 bases remaining between them. The CDR3 protein is CASSYPVGLAGTQYF. In nucleotides, the CDR3 is TGTGCCAGCAGTTACCCGGTCGGACTGGCTGGGACCCAGTACTTC.

The CDR3 is CASSVEPNTEAFF. In DNA, the CDR3 is TGTGCCAGCAGCGTAGAGCCGAACACTGAAGCTTTCTTT. The genes are TRBV9 and TRBJ1-1; D unclear. The CDR3 extends over 13 amino acids. The ends were cut back, 0 bases at V and 1 base at J, with 4 bases in the middle. CDR1 is SGDLS, CDR2 YYNGEE, per germline.

The rearrangement joins TRBV4-2 to TRBJ1-2; tentative D call: TRBD1 (5 bases). With 5 bases removed from V and 8 bases from J, the gap between germline ends came to 21 bases. This CDR3 region has 15 residues. Germline lookup yields CDR1 LGHNA and CDR2 YNFKEQ. CDR3 in DNA: TGTGCCAGCAGCTTCCCCGGGGGAAAAGGCGACGGCTACACCTTC. Its protein product is CASSFPGGKGDGYTF.

The genes are TRBV25-1 and TRBJ1-5, with D unresolved. Germline CDR1 is MGHDK and CDR2 is SYGVNS. The CDR3 extends over 14 amino acids. V lost 3 bases and J 6 bases, leaving 12 bases between the germline ends. CDR3 bases: TGTGCCAGCAGTGAGGCCGGGAGAGGTCAGCCCCAGCATTTT. This codes for CASSEAGRGQPQHF.

The chain recombines TRBV7-2 with TRBJ2-5; D is ambiguous. Trimming stripped 4 bases from V and 2 bases from J, with 8 bases between. This CDR3 is 13 amino acids long. Germline assignment: CDR1 SGHTA and CDR2 FQGNSA. The chain's CDR3 is CASSWQVQETQYF. The CDR3 DNA reads as TGTGCCAGCAGCTGGCAGGTTCAAGAGACCCAGTACTTC.

The gene calls are TRBV29-1 and TRBJ1-1, with D unresolved. Germline CDR1 reads SQVTM; CDR2 reads ANQGSEA. The CDR3 has 11 residues. With 7 bases removed from V and 5 bases from J, the gap between germline ends came to 11 bases. The CDR3 sequence is CSGKLGTEAFF. The CDR3, as DNA: TGCAGCGGAAAATTGGGGACTGAAGCTTTCTTT.

The chain combines TRBV6-1 with TRBJ2-3, with a possible D match to TRBD1 (5 bases). The CDR3 covers 17 residues. Germline assignment: CDR1 MNHNS and CDR2 SASEGT. Trimming took 0 bases from V and 5 from J, leaving 18 bases between them. The CDR3 spells CASSEAIRLSDRDTQYF. The CDR3 nucleotides read TGTGCCAGCAGTGAAGCTATTAGGCTATCTGACAGAGATACGCAGTATTTT.